This T cell receptor (beta chain) is from a study of T-cell reconstitution after alpha-beta-depleted transplantation in children. It was with unique molecular identifiers that the TCRbeta library was prepared. One entry per CDR3 protein results from TCRdb running MiXCR on the PCR reads. Counted here are 610,000 or so distinct CDR3 sequences, 27% occurring once; the ten biggest clones make up 36%. This TCR came from a boy under two years old with Wiskott-Aldrich syndrome, due to receive a stem cell transplant. The sample consisted of PBMCs, taken before TCRalphabeta/CD19-depleted stem cell transplant.

DNA for the CDR3: TGCGCCAGCAGCCTCTGGGGCAGCTACGAGCAGTACTTC. Amino acids: CASSLWGSYEQYF. The V call is TRBV4-1, the J call TRBJ2-7; a weak D match, TRBD1 (5 bases). The CDR3 contains 13 residues. V gave up 4 bases and J gave up 3 bases, with 10 bases separating them. The germline V gene encodes CDR1 MGHRA and CDR2 YSYEKL.